Here is one T cell receptor (beta chain) with its context. Trimming pared 7 bases from V and 2 bases from J, leaving 11 bases between. From germline, CDR1 is MDHEN and CDR2 SYDVKM. The CDR3 extends over 13 amino acids. This entry belongs to a study of blood T cells in healthy people across ages. A second PCR of about 7 to 12 cycles used a sample-barcoded 5' primer and a J-beta primer mix. MiXCR was run by TCRdb on the 5' RACE reads, yielding one entry per CDR3 protein. The sample yields approximately 690,000 distinct CDR3 sequences, 40% to 45% seen once. The sequenced sample consisted of blood. The V gene is TRBV28, the J gene TRBJ1-1; D gene unclear. The sequence was obtained from a man older than 75 in good health. CDR3 residues: CASTNSQNTEAFF. The DNA of the CDR3 is TGTGCCAGCACCAACTCCCAAAACACTGAAGCTTTCTTT.